This T cell receptor beta chain was sequenced during a study of radiation and T cells in renal cell carcinoma. Study findings and constraints: Without pretreatment biopsies, baseline tumor clonotype presence was undetermined.

Time point meaning: blood 2 weeks post-SBRT. As to treatment: 15 Gy SBRT to primary tumor, nephrectomy 4 weeks later. V shed 1 base and J shed 2 bases, with 15 bases lying between them. Germline V gives CDR1 LNHDA, CDR2 SQIVND (reference sequence). CDR3 length: 17 amino acids. Note on this clone: Its antigen remains unidentified.

Assay: immunoSEQ multiplex PCR; the TCRdb copy retains only in-frame clones and omits some. Here the sample spans tens of thousands of clones, less than 85% being singletons. The chain joins TRBV19 to TRBJ2-1; D unclear. The sequence came from a woman aged 65 to 85 with renal cell carcinoma. The sample in question was blood, obtained from a patient whose treatment included radiotherapy and nephrectomy. CDR3 residues: CASSIVVFASPYNEQFF. CDR3 bases: TGTGCCAGTAGTATAGTAGTATTCGCCAGTCCCTACAATGAGCAGTTCTTC. Complete variable domain (other parts from reference TRBV19 and TRBJ2-1): DGGITQSPKYLFRKEGQNVTLSCEQNLNHDAMYWYRQDPGQGLRLIYYSQIVNDFQKGDIAEGYSVSREKKESFPLTVTSAQKNPTAFYLCASSIVVFASPYNEQFFGPGTRLTVL.